Following are 25 T cell receptor beta chains from one sample sequenced in a study of naive and memory T cell subsets. An oligonucleotide containing a UMI was ligated to the 3' end of TCR cDNA. Ligated cDNA underwent four rounds of PCR with nested alpha and beta constant region primers and SP2. TCRdb re-derived calls from the 5' RACE reads in MiXCR, one entry per CDR3 protein. This table holds some 60,000 distinct CDR3 sequences, around 8% found once. These receptors were taken from a female donor in good health.

This clonotype was seen ten or more times. J is TRBJ1-6 and V is TRBV6-5; 8 positions match TRBD1. This CDR3 region has 13 residues. Trimming cost V 5 bases and J 10 bases; bases outside gene matches: 4. Germline V gene lookup returns CDR1 MNHEY and CDR2 SVGAGI. The CDR3, as DNA: TGTGCCAGCAGTAACACAGGGGGATCACCCCTCCACTTT. Its protein is CASSNTGGSPLHF.

This clonotype showed up just a few times. The rearrangement joins TRBV20-1 to TRBJ2-5; 7 nucleotides agree with TRBD1. CDR1 and CDR2 from the germline V gene are DFQATT and SNEGSKA (reference sequence). J lost 1 base, V lost 6 bases, and 5 bases had no gene match. CDR3 size: 13 residues. DNA for the CDR3: TGCAGTGCCCAGGGACAGACCCAAGAGACCCAGTACTTC. It codes for CSAQGQTQETQYF.

This clonotype was observed at least ten times. This chain joins TRBV19 and TRBJ2-7; 7 positions match TRBD1. The V gene's germline CDR1 is LNHDA and CDR2 SQIVND (reference sequence). The trim removed 4 bases at V and 6 bases at J, leaving 6 bases unmatched. CDR3 length equals 13 residues. The CDR3 reads CASSSQTGSEQYF. The CDR3 nucleotides are TGTGCCAGTAGTAGCCAGACAGGGAGCGAGCAGTACTTC.

This clonotype has just a few counts. V usage is TRBV28 and J usage is TRBJ1-1; the D is unclear. V shed 5 bases and J shed 1 base, with 5 bases lying between them. CDR1 and CDR2 from the germline V gene are MDHEN and SYDVKM. The CDR3 length is 12 residues. CDR3 in DNA: TGTGCCAGCAGTAGATGGAACACTGAAGCTTTCTTT. Translated: CASSRWNTEAFF.

This chain's CDR3 is CASSPRGFGELFF. CDR3 bases: TGTGCCAGCAGCCCGCGGGGGTTCGGGGAGCTGTTTTTT. The chain carries TRBV5-4 and TRBJ2-2; 7 bases are a match to TRBD2. The CDR3 is 13 residues long. With V trimmed by 4 bases and J by 7 bases, 4 bases remained unmatched. The germline V gene encodes CDR1 SGHNT and CDR2 YYREEE (reference sequence).

This clonotype was seen at least ten times. The V and J genes are TRBV5-1 and TRBJ1-2, with D hard to call. CDR1 and CDR2 from the germline V gene are SGHRS and YFSETQ. V was shortened by 0 bases and J by 2 bases, with 11 bases between the two germline ends. The CDR3 is 15 residues long. In DNA form, the CDR3 reads TGCGCCAGCAGCTTGGGTCAGGCCGTAAACTATGGCTACACCTTC. This gives the protein CASSLGQAVNYGYTF.

This clonotype was found many times. This rearrangement joins TRBV5-1 to TRBJ2-5; the D is unclear. The germline gives CDR1 SGHRS, CDR2 YFSETQ. V lost 0 bases, J lost 8 bases, and 20 bases lay in between. The length of the CDR3 is 16 residues. The CDR3, as DNA: TGCGCCAGCAGCTTGGAGGCAGCCCTATCAAGAGACACCCAGTACTTC. Its protein product is CASSLEAALSRDTQYF.

Many counts were recorded for this clonotype. V and J are TRBV12-3 or TRBV12-4 and TRBJ1-1; no definite D call. This CDR3 spans 15 amino acids. V was pared by 5 bases and J by 5 bases, with 18 bases between. Written as DNA, the CDR3 is TGTGCCAGCAGTCGTGACTTCAGAGGGCAAACTGAAGCTTTCTTT. Translation gives CASSRDFRGQTEAFF.

This clonotype was recorded at least ten times. The chain employs TRBV13 and TRBJ2-2, with 8 bases lining up with TRBD2. Trimming at V came to 3 bases and at J to 5 bases, leaving 17 bases not matched to a gene. Germline V gives CDR1 PRHDT, CDR2 FYEKMQ (reference sequence). This CDR3 is 19 amino acids long. The CDR3 protein is CASSFPPPYGGAGTGELFF. CDR3 in DNA: TGTGCCAGCAGCTTCCCACCCCCCTACGGGGGGGCCGGGACCGGGGAGCTGTTTTTT.

This clonotype was detected only a few times. Germline is not matched at one junction end, which may reflect a read error. The genes are TRBV5-1 and TRBJ1-1, with a weak D call TRBD1 (6 bases). CDR1 is SGHRS, CDR2 YFSETQ, per germline. This CDR3 region has 17 residues. CDR3 DNA sequence: TGCGCCAGCAGCTTGGATCGTAGGACACAGGGAAACAGTGAAGCTTTCTTT. It codes for CASSLDRRTQGNSEAFF. Complete variable domain (other parts from reference TRBV5-1 and TRBJ1-1): KAGVTQTPRYLIKTRGQQVTLSCSPISGHRSVSWYQQTPGQGLQFLFEYFSETQRNKGNFPGRFSGRQFSNSRSEMNVSTLELGDSALYLCASSLDRRTQGNSEAFFGQGTRLTVV.

V usage is TRBV7-2 and J usage is TRBJ2-7; D is undetermined. The CDR3 is made up of 12 amino acids. Germline-derived CDR1 and CDR2 are SGHTA and FQGNSA. V was pared by 2 bases and J by 2 bases, with 4 bases between. The CDR3 bases are TGTGCCAGCAGCTTAAGTCCCTACGAGCAGTACTTC. Amino acid sequence: CASSLSPYEQYF.

This clonotype was detected many times. The chain has TRBV19 and TRBJ2-1; TRBD2 matches at 11 bases. Germline assignment: CDR1 LNHDA and CDR2 SQIVND (reference sequence). V was pared by 4 bases and J by 4 bases, with 9 bases of the junction left unmatched. The CDR3 is 17 amino acids. CDR3 protein: CASSTIAGGRPYNEQFF. CDR3 nucleotides: TGTGCCAGTAGTACCATAGCGGGGGGGCGTCCTTACAATGAGCAGTTCTTC.

This clonotype was detected only a few times. The rearrangement links TRBV30 to TRBJ1-5, with 7 bases that match TRBD1. The germline gives CDR1 GTSNPN, CDR2 SVGIG (reference sequence). V lost 0 bases to trimming and J lost 5 bases; unmatched junction nucleotides: 1. This CDR3 is 13 amino acids long. The CDR3 region has the DNA TGTGCCTGGAGTGTACAGGGGTATCAGCCCCAGCATTTT. This gives the protein CAWSVQGYQPQHF.

This clonotype was seen at least ten times. J is TRBJ2-2 and V is TRBV6-5, with a tentative D call TRBD1 (6 bases). Germline loops: CDR1 MNHEY, CDR2 SVGAGI. V was cut by 6 bases and J by 9 bases, with 11 bases left in between. The CDR3 runs to 12 residues. The DNA for the CDR3 is TGTGCCAGCAGCCAGGACAGCCGGGAGCTGTTTTTT. Its protein is CASSQDSRELFF.

This clonotype was observed a handful of times. V gene TRBV19 combines with J gene TRBJ2-3, with TRBD2 identical over 7 bases. The V and J ends lost 2 bases and 2 bases, in that order; junction bases with no gene match: 7. The germline V gene has CDR1 LNHDA and CDR2 SQIVND (reference sequence). The CDR3 is 16 amino acids. The CDR3 DNA reads TGTGCCAGTAGTATAACGTCGCGGGGGACCACAGATACGCAGTATTTT. Encoded protein: CASSITSRGTTDTQYF.

This clonotype was found many times. This chain connects TRBV7-3 to TRBJ2-3; D not resolved. Germline V gene data show CDR1 as SGHTA and CDR2 as FQGTGA. V was shortened by 5 bases and J by 4 bases, with 16 bases between the two germline ends. This CDR3 contains 15 residues. The CDR3 DNA follows: TGTGCCAGCAGCCCGACCCCACCGGTCGCAGATACGCAGTATTTT. Its translation is CASSPTPPVADTQYF. Looking up the rest from reference TRBV7-3 and TRBJ2-3 gives the full variable domain: GAGVSQTPSNKVTEKGKYVELRCDPISGHTALYWYRQSLGQGPEFLIYFQGTGAADDSGLPNDRFFAVRPEGSVSTLKIQRTERGDSAVYLCASSPTPPVADTQYFGPGTRLTVL.

This clonotype was recorded many times. V is TRBV7-2 and J is TRBJ1-6, with a tentative D call TRBD1 (6 bases). The germline V gene has CDR1 SGHTA and CDR2 FQGNSA. This CDR3 is built from 15 residues. V lost 5 bases, J lost 7 bases, and 15 bases lay in between. This CDR3 reads CASSRTVLRNSPLHF. In DNA, the CDR3 is TGTGCCAGCAGCCGGACAGTTCTCCGGAATTCACCCCTCCACTTT. Filled out from reference TRBV7-2 and TRBJ1-6, the complete variable domain reads GAGVSQSPSNKVTEKGKDVELRCDPISGHTALYWYRQSLGQGLEFLIYFQGNSAPDKSGLPSDRFSAERTGGSVSTLTIQRTQQEDSAVYLCASSRTVLRNSPLHFGNGTRLTVT.

The chain employs TRBV6-1 and TRBJ1-6; D gene unclear. Germline lookup yields CDR1 MNHNS and CDR2 SASEGT. This CDR3 has 15 residues. The V gene lost 3 bases and the J gene lost 9 bases, with 15 bases spanning the gap. The CDR3 loop is CASSDSEGRVSPLHF. CDR3 sequence (DNA): TGTGCCAGCAGTGATTCGGAGGGTAGGGTTTCACCCCTCCACTTT.

The V gene is TRBV12-3 or TRBV12-4, the J gene TRBJ2-5; 7 nucleotides align to TRBD2. V was pared by 2 bases and J by 3 bases, with 9 bases of the junction left unmatched. The CDR3 is made up of 16 amino acids. Here the CDR3 reads CASSLNSGTMEETQYF. CDR3 sequence (DNA): TGTGCCAGCAGTTTAAACTCTGGGACTATGGAAGAGACCCAGTACTTC.

This clonotype was observed many times. CDR3 sequence: CSVEERQKLFF. In nucleotides, the CDR3 is TGCAGCGTTGAAGAACGCCAGAAGTTGTTTTTT. The chain couples TRBV29-1 to TRBJ1-4, with D unclear. CDR1 SQVTM and CDR2 ANQGSEA come from the germline V gene. Trimming took 0 bases from V and 15 from J, leaving 11 bases between them. The CDR3 is made up of 11 amino acids.

This chain uses TRBV7-7 with TRBJ1-3; D gene unclear. This CDR3 spans 11 amino acids. The germline gives CDR1 SSHAT, CDR2 FNYEAQ (reference sequence). CDR3 sequence (DNA): TGTGCTGTGGGATCTGGAAACACCATATATTTT. Its protein product is CAVGSGNTIYF.

This clonotype was found a few times. The CDR3 region is CSATWTANYGYTF. The CDR3 region has the DNA TGCAGTGCTACCTGGACAGCAAACTATGGCTACACCTTC. The rearrangement joins TRBV20-1 to TRBJ1-2, with D possibly matching TRBD1 (6 bases). V was clipped by 4 bases and J by 2 bases, with 11 bases between them. The CDR3 is made up of 13 amino acids. The V gene's germline CDR1 is DFQATT and CDR2 SNEGSKA (reference sequence).

By frequency in the sample, this clonotype is medium-sized (0.01 to 0.1%). This chain joins TRBV20-1 and TRBJ1-1, with a possible D match to TRBD1 (5 bases). V lost 3 bases and J 4 bases, leaving 21 bases between the germline ends. Germline CDR1 DFQATT, CDR2 SNEGSKA (reference sequence). This CDR3 has 16 amino acids. The CDR3 DNA follows: TGCAGTGCTAGGGCTCCAGGGAAGGGAAGAGGCACTGAAGCTTTCTTT. This codes for CSARAPGKGRGTEAFF.

This clonotype was detected only a few times. The chain carries TRBV12-3 or TRBV12-4 and TRBJ2-1; D uncertain. Between the trimmed V and J ends, which lost 2 bases and 4 bases, there was a span of 12 bases. This CDR3 contains 15 residues. CDR3 sequence reads: CASSLISRAYNEQFF. CDR3 nucleotide sequence: TGTGCCAGCAGTTTAATTTCCAGAGCGTACAATGAGCAGTTCTTC.

This clonotype occurred many times. The chain combines TRBV20-1 with TRBJ1-5, with D tentatively TRBD1 (6 bases). The germline V gene encodes CDR1 DFQATT and CDR2 SNEGSKA (reference sequence). Trimming took 4 bases from V and 7 from J, leaving 11 bases between them. This CDR3 is 12 amino acids long. DNA of the CDR3: TGCAGTGCTAACAGGGTACGGCAGCCCCAGCATTTT. This codes for CSANRVRQPQHF.